This T cell receptor (beta chain) was recovered during a study of cytomegalovirus exposure and HLA in healthy donors. Background on the study: Unique TCRs numbering around 80 million, obtained from HLA-typed donors, made up an early data release.

Germline V CDR1 and CDR2: MGHDK, SYGVNS. Trimming took 3 bases from V and 0 from J, leaving 11 bases between them. CDR3 length: 16 amino acids. The PCR ran on 60 Vbeta and 13 Jbeta primers. Data came from immunoSEQ multiplex PCR; TCRdb stores just in-frame clones and leaves some out. This table holds 150,000 to 200,000 clones, about 76% found once. The sequenced sample was PBMCs. The chain combines TRBV25-1 with TRBJ1-4; no clear D. The clonotype was recovered from a male donor in good health and CMV-seropositive. Here the CDR3 reads CASSEAGSATNEKLFF. The CDR3 region has the DNA TGTGCCAGCAGTGAGGCAGGTTCCGCAACTAATGAAAAACTGTTTTTT.